The 10 T cell receptor beta chains below all came from one sample that was sequenced in a study of control samples from healthy donors and cancer patients. Profiled with immunoSEQ multiplex PCR; TCRdb holds only in-frame clones, not every one. The sample holds some 150,000 clones, over 95% seen once. Sequencing was performed on blood. These receptors were obtained from a woman aged 30 to 39 in good health.

This clone was recorded once. The rearrangement joins TRBV14 to TRBJ2-1, with 11 bases fitting TRBD2. Germline loops: CDR1 SGHDN, CDR2 FVKESK. V dropped 4 bases and J dropped 0; count of bases not matched to a gene: 17. The CDR3 runs to 21 residues. The CDR3 DNA sequence: TGTGCCAGCAGCCTCCTTAGTGGGCGGAACCTAGCGGGGGGCTCCTACAATGAGCAGTTCTTC. It codes for CASSLLSGRNLAGGSYNEQFF.

The chain couples TRBV5-5 to TRBJ1-5; 9 bases agree with TRBD1. After removal of 6 bases from V and 4 bases from J, the junction contained 5 bases not matched to a gene. Germline loops: CDR1 SGHKS, CDR2 YYEKEE (reference sequence). The CDR3 extends over 14 amino acids. The DNA for the CDR3 is TGTGCCAGCACCCTCGGACAGGGGAATCAGCCCCAGCATTTT. It encodes CASTLGQGNQPQHF. The full variable domain, in which reference TRBV5-5 and TRBJ1-5 provide the parts outside the CDR3, is DAGVTQSPTHLIKTRGQQVTLRCSPISGHKSVSWYQQVLGQGPQFIFQYYEKEERGRGNFPDRFSARQFPNYSSELNVNALLLGDSALYLCASTLGQGNQPQHFGDGTRLSIL.

The genes are TRBV5-4 and TRBJ2-2; the match to TRBD2 covers 9 bases. CDR1 and CDR2 from the germline V gene are SGHNT and YYREEE (reference sequence). V dropped 1 base and J dropped 8; count of bases not matched to a gene: 12. The CDR3 is 17 amino acids. CDR3 DNA: TGTGCCAGCAGCTTGATGGGTGTAGCGGGGGTCGTGGGGGAGCTGTTTTTT. Translation: CASSLMGVAGVVGELFF.

A single count supports this clone. The V call is TRBV5-1, the J call TRBJ2-5; possibly TRBD1 for D (8 bases). This CDR3 is built from 15 residues. With 3 bases removed from V and 9 bases from J, the gap between germline ends came to 21 bases. The V gene's germline CDR1 is SGHRS and CDR2 YFSETQ. The CDR3: CASSSGQGGTVAQYF. CDR3 bases: TGCGCCAGCAGCTCCGGACAGGGAGGGACAGTGGCCCAGTACTTC.

CDR3 residues: CATGTGDNEQFF. The CDR3 coding sequence is TGTGCCACGGGGACAGGGGACAATGAGCAGTTCTTC. The chain employs TRBV4-2 and TRBJ2-1; TRBD1 agrees at 10 bases. The junction had 2 bases not matched to a gene; V was cut back by 10 bases and J by 5 bases. The CDR3 extends over 12 amino acids. CDR1 LGHNA and CDR2 YNFKEQ come from the germline V gene.

The rearrangement joins TRBV6-5 to TRBJ1-5; tentatively, D is TRBD1 (6 bases). CDR1 and CDR2 (germline): MNHEY, SVGAGI. The germline V and J ends were trimmed by 5 bases and 2 bases, with 13 bases remaining between them. CDR3 length: 15 amino acids. In DNA form, the CDR3 reads TGTGCCAGCAGTCAGGGGAGGTCGGGCAATCAGCCCCAGCATTTT. This gives the protein CASSQGRSGNQPQHF.

In this sample, this clone turned up once. The chain uses TRBV5-1 and TRBJ2-5, with 10 bases fitting TRBD1. CDR3 length: 15 amino acids. CDR1 and CDR2 (germline): SGHRS, YFSETQ. Trimming at V came to 0 bases and at J to 5 bases, leaving 4 bases not matched to a gene. CDR3 sequence reads: CASSLALTGGETQYF. Here the CDR3 DNA reads TGCGCCAGCAGCTTGGCCCTGACAGGGGGCGAGACCCAGTACTTC.

About this clone: The junction departs from the called germline gene at one end, perhaps through a read error. The chain joins TRBV27 to TRBJ1-2, with D unresolved. The CDR3 is 13 residues long. In germline, CDR1 is MNHEY, CDR2 SMNVEV (reference sequence). The CDR3 DNA is TGTGCCAGCAGCCCCGGGCCACGGAACCTTCACTCCTTC. Protein sequence: CASSPGPRNLHSF.

This chain links TRBV4-1 with TRBJ1-5; D may be TRBD1 (5 bases). CDR1 and CDR2 (germline): MGHRA, YSYEKL. This CDR3 comprises 12 residues. V was shortened by 2 bases and J by 6 bases, with 5 bases between the two germline ends. The CDR3 nucleotides are TGCGCCAGCAGCCAACAGGGTCAGCCCCAGCATTTT. Translated: CASSQQGQPQHF.

The chain employs TRBV27 and TRBJ2-1; perhaps TRBD2 as D (6 bases). Germline V gene lookup returns CDR1 MNHEY and CDR2 SMNVEV (reference sequence). This CDR3 comprises 18 residues. V was clipped by 2 bases and J by 0 bases, with 17 bases between them. The CDR3 region is CASSLNGGYRGSYNEQFF. As DNA, the CDR3 is TGTGCCAGCAGTTTAAACGGGGGTTATAGGGGCTCCTACAATGAGCAGTTCTTC.